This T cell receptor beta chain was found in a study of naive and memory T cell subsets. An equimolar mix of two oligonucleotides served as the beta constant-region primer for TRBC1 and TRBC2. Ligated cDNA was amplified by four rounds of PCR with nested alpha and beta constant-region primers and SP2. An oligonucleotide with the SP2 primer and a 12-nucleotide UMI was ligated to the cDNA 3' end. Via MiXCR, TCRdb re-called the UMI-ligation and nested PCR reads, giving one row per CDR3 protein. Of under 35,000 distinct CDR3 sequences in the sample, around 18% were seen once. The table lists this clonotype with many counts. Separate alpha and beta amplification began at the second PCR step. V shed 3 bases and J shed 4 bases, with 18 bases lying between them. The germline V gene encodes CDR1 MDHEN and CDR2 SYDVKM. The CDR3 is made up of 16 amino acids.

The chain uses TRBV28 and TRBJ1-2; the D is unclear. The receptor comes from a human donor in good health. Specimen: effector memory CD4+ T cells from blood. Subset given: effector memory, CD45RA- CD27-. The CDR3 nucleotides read TGTGCCAGCAGTTTCTTGGGCGGGCGGAGAGGCTATGGCTACACCTTC. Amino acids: CASSFLGGRRGYGYTF.